This T cell receptor (beta chain) emerged from a study of CD8+ T cells in alopecia areata. This CDR3 spans 13 amino acids. Germline CDR1 SGHAT, CDR2 FQNNGV. J lost 3 bases, V lost 4 bases, and 2 bases had no gene match. The treatment: oral pan-JAK inhibitor, 5-10 mg twice daily. As part of sample collection, lesional scalp punch biopsies and peripheral blood were taken from alopecia areata patients. T lymphocytes (CD4+ and CD8+) were sorted from PBMCs. Extracted RNA was reverse transcribed into cDNA, the sequencing template. TCRdb's copy holds only in-frame clones and misses some; the assay was immunoSEQ multiplex PCR. The sample shows 64,000 or so clones, under 60% of them seen only once.

The V gene is TRBV11-2, the J gene TRBJ2-7; 8 positions agree with TRBD2. Material: CD8+ T cells sorted from blood, obtained around week 36, from a patient treated with tofacitinib. This TCR was sampled from a human donor with alopecia areata. The CDR3 is CASSSGLDYEQYF. The CDR3 bases are TGTGCCAGCAGCTCGGGACTAGACTACGAGCAGTACTTC.